This TCR beta chain was identified in a study of OX40 agonist ivuxolimab in advanced cancers. Regarding the study in general: Ivuxolimab was a fully human IgG2 agonistic monoclonal antibody targeting the costimulatory receptor OX40 (CD134). Intravenous ivuxolimab was administered to patients every 2 weeks at six dose levels: 0.01, 0.1, 0.3, 1.5, 3 and 10 mg/kg. Among the roughly 52 dose-escalation patients, about 20 had hepatocellular carcinoma, around 15 melanoma, 9 renal cell carcinoma and 9 head and neck cancer. A male proportion of approximately 83% and a mean age of about 60 years, ranging from roughly 23 to 90, were recorded for the dose-escalation cohort. Prior anti-PD-1, anti-PD-L1 or anti-CTLA-4 therapy was permitted, and checkpoint inhibitors had been received by about 44% of dose-escalation patients. Partial responses were achieved by three dose-escalation patients, of whom one had hepatocellular carcinoma and two had cutaneous melanoma. The point of sequencing TCRbeta in the periphery was to test whether ivuxolimab changed TCR sequence diversity and drove clonal T-cell expansion. The monotherapy dose-escalation portion (N = 52 patients) of the phase I ivuxolimab trial is reported in the paper. The paper's findings and limits, for the study overall: Low levels of normalized T-cell clonal expansion were also seen in some patients who did not respond. In the 0.1-3.0 mg/kg groups, partial responders had among the lowest normalized peripheral clonal expansion, particularly in CD8+ T cells. Which antigens the clonally expanded peripheral T cells were specific for was not determined. After ivuxolimab, expanded clones were on average more numerous among CD8+ T cells than among CD4+ T cells. At doses of 0.1 to 3.0 mg/kg, clonal expansion of both CD4+ and CD8+ blood T cells was observed from baseline to week 6.

CDR1 is given as LNHDA and CDR2 as SQIVND, both from the germline V gene (reference sequence). Deletion took 6 bases off V and 9 bases off J, with a span of 9 bases between the germline ends. From the cysteine through the phenylalanine, the CDR3 covers 12 amino acids. Of the read, only the CDR3 DNA is kept; its 36 bases are in frame from base 1. Patients with a history of autoimmune disease or receiving systemic immunosuppression were excluded from the trial. In every dose cohort, peripheral blood was drawn for TCR sequencing at baseline, cycle 4 day 1, and cycle 7 day 1. The samples were drawn from a first-in-human, open-label, multicenter phase I dose-escalation trial of ivuxolimab. Adults with locally advanced or metastatic melanoma, renal cell carcinoma, hepatocellular carcinoma or head and neck squamous cell carcinoma were enrolled in the trial. Before TCR sequencing, CD4+ T cells and CD8+ T cells were sorted from peripheral blood as separate populations.

To note about this clone: What this receptor recognizes is not known. No much larger clone is present one base from it, and per-base qualities are unavailable.

Genomic DNA was isolated from the sorted cells so that the TCRbeta CDR3 region could be sequenced. The immunoSEQ Assay was used to sequence the TCRbeta CDR3 regions. The immuneACCESS repertoire file appears here via TCRdb, limited to in-frame rearrangements. These files lack a portion of the clones; in checked studies, under half of the deficit traces to unresolved V genes, and the cause of the others is not known. In all, the sample holds fewer than 70,000 clones, and roughly 90% of those were seen once. The ten most abundant clones make up around 1.1% of the sample. This receptor was taken from an adult with an advanced solid tumor such as melanoma, head and neck, liver or kidney cancer. This chain is built from TRBV19 and TRBJ1-6, and perhaps TRBD1 as D gene, on 6 matching bases. Sequenced material: CD4+ or CD8+ T cells sorted from blood, taken in a trial of the OX40 agonist ivuxolimab. The CDR3 corresponds to CASSSQGSPLHF. The bases read TGTGCCAGTAGCTCACAGGGTTCACCCCTCCACTTT.